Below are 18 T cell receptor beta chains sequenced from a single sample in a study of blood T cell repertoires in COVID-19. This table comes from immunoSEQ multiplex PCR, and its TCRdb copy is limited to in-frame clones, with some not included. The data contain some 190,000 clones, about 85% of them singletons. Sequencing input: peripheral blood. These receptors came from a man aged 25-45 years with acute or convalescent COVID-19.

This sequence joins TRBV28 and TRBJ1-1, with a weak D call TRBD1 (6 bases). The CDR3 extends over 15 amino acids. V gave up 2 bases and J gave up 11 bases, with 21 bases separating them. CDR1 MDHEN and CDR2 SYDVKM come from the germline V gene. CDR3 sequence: CASSLGRAGAQGAFF. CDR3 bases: TGTGCCAGCAGTTTAGGGCGGGCAGGGGCCCAAGGGGCTTTCTTT.

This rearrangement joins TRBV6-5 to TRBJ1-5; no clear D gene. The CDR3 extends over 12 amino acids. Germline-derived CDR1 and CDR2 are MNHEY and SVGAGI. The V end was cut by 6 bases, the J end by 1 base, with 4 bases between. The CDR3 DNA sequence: TGTGCCAGCAGCGTAAGCAATCAGCCCCAGCATTTT. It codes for CASSVSNQPQHF.

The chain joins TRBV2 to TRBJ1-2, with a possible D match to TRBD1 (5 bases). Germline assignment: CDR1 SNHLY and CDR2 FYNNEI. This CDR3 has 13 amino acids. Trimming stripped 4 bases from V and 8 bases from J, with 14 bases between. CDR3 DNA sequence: TGTGCCAGCAGTGCGACAGACAGAGTCGGCTACACCTTC. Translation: CASSATDRVGYTF.

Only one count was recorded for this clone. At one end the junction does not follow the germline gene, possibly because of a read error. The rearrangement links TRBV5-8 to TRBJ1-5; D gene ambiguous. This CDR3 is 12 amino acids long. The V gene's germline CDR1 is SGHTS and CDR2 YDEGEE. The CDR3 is CASSFVRGLQSF. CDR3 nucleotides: TGTGCCAGCAGCTTTGTACGAGGCCTTCAAAGCTTT. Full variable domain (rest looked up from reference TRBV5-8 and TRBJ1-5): EAGVTQSPTHLIKTRGQQATLRCSPISGHTSVYWYQQALGLGLQFLLWYDEGEERNRGNFPPRFSGRQFPNYSSELNVNALELEDSALYLCASSFVRGLQSFGDGTRLSIL.

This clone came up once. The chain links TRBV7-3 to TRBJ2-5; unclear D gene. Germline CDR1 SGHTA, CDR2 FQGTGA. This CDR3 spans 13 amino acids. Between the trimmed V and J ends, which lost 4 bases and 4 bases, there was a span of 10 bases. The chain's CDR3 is CASSYNRGETQYF. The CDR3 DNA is TGTGCCAGCAGCTATAACCGAGGAGAGACCCAGTACTTC.

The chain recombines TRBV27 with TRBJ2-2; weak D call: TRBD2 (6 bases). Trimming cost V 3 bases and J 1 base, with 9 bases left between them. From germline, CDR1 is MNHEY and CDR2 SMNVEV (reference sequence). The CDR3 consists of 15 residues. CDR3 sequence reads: CASSFLALNTGELFF. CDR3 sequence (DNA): TGTGCCAGCAGTTTTCTAGCGCTGAACACCGGGGAGCTGTTTTTT.

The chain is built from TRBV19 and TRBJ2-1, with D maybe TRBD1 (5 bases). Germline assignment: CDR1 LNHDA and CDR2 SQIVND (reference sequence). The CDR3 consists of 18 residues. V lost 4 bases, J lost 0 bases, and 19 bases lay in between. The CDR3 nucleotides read TGTGCCAGTAGTAAGCAATTAAACAGGAACCCCTCCTACAATGAGCAGTTCTTC. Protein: CASSKQLNRNPSYNEQFF.

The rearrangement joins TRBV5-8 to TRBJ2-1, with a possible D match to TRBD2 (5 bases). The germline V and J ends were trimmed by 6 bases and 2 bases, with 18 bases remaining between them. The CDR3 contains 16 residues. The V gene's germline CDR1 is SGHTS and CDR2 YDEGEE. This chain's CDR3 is CASNPRVLGAYNEQFF. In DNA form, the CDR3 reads TGTGCCAGCAATCCGAGGGTGTTGGGAGCCTACAATGAGCAGTTCTTC.

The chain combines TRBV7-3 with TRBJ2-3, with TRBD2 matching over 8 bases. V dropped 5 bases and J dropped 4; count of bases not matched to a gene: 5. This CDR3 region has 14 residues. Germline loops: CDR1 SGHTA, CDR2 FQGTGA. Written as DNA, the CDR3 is TGTGCCAGCAGCCCCGGGACTAGTTCAGATACGCAGTATTTT. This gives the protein CASSPGTSSDTQYF.

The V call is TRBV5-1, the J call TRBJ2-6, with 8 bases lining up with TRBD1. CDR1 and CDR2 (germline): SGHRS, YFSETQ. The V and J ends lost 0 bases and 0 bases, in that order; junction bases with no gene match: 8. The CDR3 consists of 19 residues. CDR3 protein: CASSLGPRDRTSGANVLTF. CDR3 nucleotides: TGCGCCAGCAGCTTGGGACCCCGGGACAGGACCTCTGGGGCCAACGTCCTGACTTTC.

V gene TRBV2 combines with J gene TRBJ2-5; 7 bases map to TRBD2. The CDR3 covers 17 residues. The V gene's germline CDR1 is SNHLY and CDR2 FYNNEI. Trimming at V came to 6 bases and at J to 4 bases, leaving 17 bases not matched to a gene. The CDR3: CASSLWGGEVSGETQYF. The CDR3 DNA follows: TGTGCCAGCAGCCTTTGGGGGGGTGAGGTCTCCGGAGAGACCCAGTACTTC.

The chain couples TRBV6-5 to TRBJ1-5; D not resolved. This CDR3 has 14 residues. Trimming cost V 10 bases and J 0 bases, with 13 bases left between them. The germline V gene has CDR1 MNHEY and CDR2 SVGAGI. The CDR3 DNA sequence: TGTGCCACCAACGGCGGGGATAGCAATCAGCCCCAGCATTTT. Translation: CATNGGDSNQPQHF.

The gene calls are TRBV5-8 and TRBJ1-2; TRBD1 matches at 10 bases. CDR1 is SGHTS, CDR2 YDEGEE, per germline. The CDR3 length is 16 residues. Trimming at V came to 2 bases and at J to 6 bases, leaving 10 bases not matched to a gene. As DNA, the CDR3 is TGTGCCAGCAGCTTAGGGACAGGGGAAGGAGTGCATGGCTACACCTTC. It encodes CASSLGTGEGVHGYTF.

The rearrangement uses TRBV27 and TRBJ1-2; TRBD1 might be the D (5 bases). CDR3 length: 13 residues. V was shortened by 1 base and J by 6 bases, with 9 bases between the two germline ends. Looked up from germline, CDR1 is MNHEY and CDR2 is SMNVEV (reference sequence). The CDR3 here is CASSLWQGNGYTF. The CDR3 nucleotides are TGTGCCAGCAGTTTATGGCAGGGAAATGGCTACACCTTC.

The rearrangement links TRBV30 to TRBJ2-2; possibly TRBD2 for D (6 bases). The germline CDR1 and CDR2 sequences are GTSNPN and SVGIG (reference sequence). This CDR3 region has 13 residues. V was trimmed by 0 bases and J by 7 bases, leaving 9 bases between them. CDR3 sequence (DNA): TGTGCCTGGAGTGTACGGGGGAGCGGGGAGCTGTTTTTT. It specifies CAWSVRGSGELFF.

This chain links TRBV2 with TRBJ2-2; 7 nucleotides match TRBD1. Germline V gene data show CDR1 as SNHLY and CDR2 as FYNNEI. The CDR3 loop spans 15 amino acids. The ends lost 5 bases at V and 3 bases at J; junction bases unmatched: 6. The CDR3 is CASSWTGIDTGELFF. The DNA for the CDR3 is TGTGCCAGCAGTTGGACAGGAATCGACACCGGGGAGCTGTTTTTT.

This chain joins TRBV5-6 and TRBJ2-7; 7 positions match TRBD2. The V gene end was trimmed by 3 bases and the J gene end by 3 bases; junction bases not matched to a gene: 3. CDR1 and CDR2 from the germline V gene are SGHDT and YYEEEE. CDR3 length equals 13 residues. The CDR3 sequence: CASSWTGGYEQYF. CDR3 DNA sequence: TGTGCCAGCAGCTGGACGGGAGGCTACGAGCAGTACTTC. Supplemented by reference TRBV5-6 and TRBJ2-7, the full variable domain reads DAGVTQSPTHLIKTRGQQVTLRCSPKSGHDTVSWYQQALGQGPQFIFQYYEEEERQRGNFPDRFSGHQFPNYSSELNVNALLLGDSALYLCASSWTGGYEQYFGPGTRLTVT.

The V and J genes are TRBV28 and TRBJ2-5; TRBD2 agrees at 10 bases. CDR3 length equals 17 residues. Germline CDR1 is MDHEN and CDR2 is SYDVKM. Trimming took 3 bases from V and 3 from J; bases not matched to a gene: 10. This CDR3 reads CASSFTRTSGKKETQYF. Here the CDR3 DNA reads TGTGCCAGCAGTTTTACGCGAACTAGCGGGAAGAAAGAGACCCAGTACTTC.